Below are 23 T cell receptor beta chains sequenced from a single sample in a study of cytotoxic CD8 clonotypes in ibrutinib-treated CLL. The protocol was immunoSEQ multiplex PCR, while the TCRdb copy is restricted to in-frame clones and leaves out a portion. Seen here are over 15,000 clones, roughly 80% observed once, and the top ten hold around 5%. The sample here was PBMCs, taken before ibrutinib treatment. The receptors were gathered from a human donor with chronic lymphocytic leukemia.

This chain joins TRBV4-3 and TRBJ1-1; TRBD1 matches 7 bases. CDR1 is LGHNA, CDR2 YSLEER, per germline. V shed 2 bases, J shed 4 bases, and the junction held 25 bases outside the gene matches. The length of the CDR3 is 21 residues. CDR3 in amino acids: CASSQTISYQGGTGGGTEAFF. In nucleotides, the CDR3 is TGCGCCAGCAGCCAAACTATTTCCTATCAGGGGGGGACCGGAGGGGGCACTGAAGCTTTCTTT.

The V and J genes are TRBV19 and TRBJ1-5; no reliable D call. Trimming removed 3 bases from V and 3 bases from J, with 9 bases in between. Per germline, CDR1 LNHDA and CDR2 SQIVND (reference sequence). The CDR3 is made up of 14 amino acids. The CDR3 sequence is CASSISADNQPQHF. The CDR3 DNA sequence: TGTGCCAGTAGTATCTCGGCAGACAATCAGCCCCAGCATTTT.

The V call is TRBV4-2, the J call TRBJ1-3; 8 nucleotides match TRBD1. This CDR3 has 16 residues. Germline CDR1 LGHNA, CDR2 YNFKEQ. Unmatched junction bases numbered 5, after V lost 0 bases and J lost 4 bases. The CDR3: CASSQDQGQGGNTIYF. The CDR3 coding sequence is TGTGCCAGCAGCCAAGATCAAGGACAGGGAGGAAACACCATATATTTT.

The chain joins TRBV9 to TRBJ2-7; D is tentatively TRBD1 or TRBD2 (6 bases each). Deletions cut 0 bases from V and 0 bases from J, with 10 bases between. Germline lookup yields CDR1 SGDLS and CDR2 YYNGEE. CDR3 length: 15 amino acids. This CDR3 reads CASSVAGGPSYEQYF. The CDR3 DNA reads as TGTGCCAGCAGCGTAGCCGGGGGCCCCTCCTACGAGCAGTACTTC.

This clone was seen a single time. The V gene is TRBV6-4, the J gene TRBJ2-3, with 10 positions matching TRBD2. Germline assignment: CDR1 MRHNA and CDR2 SNTAGT. Trimming removed 0 bases from V and 2 bases from J; junction bases left unmatched: 2. The length of the CDR3 is 16 residues. CDR3 region: CASSDSAGGHTDTQYF. The CDR3 region has the DNA TGTGCCAGCAGTGACTCAGCGGGGGGGCACACAGATACGCAGTATTTT.

The J gene is TRBJ1-4, the V gene TRBV7-9; no clear D gene. The CDR3 has 16 residues. V gave up 1 base and J gave up 8 bases, with 17 bases separating them. Germline values: CDR1 SEHNR, CDR2 FQNEAQ (reference sequence). The CDR3 DNA is TGTGCCAGCAGCTTAGTGCGGGGTCAGGCAACAGAAAAACTGTTTTTT. Encoded protein: CASSLVRGQATEKLFF.

The CDR3 loop is CASSPGLAGYEQFF. The CDR3 nucleotides read TGCGCCAGCAGCCCCGGACTAGCGGGGTATGAGCAGTTCTTC. The chain recombines TRBV5-1 with TRBJ2-1, with 12 bases that match TRBD2. CDR1 and CDR2 from the germline V gene are SGHRS and YFSETQ. The CDR3 extends over 14 amino acids. V shed 4 bases, J shed 8 bases, and the junction held 4 bases outside the gene matches.

This clone was observed a single time. The chain uses TRBV5-1 and TRBJ1-1; 7 bases map to TRBD1. This CDR3 is 14 amino acids long. Germline CDR1 and CDR2: SGHRS and YFSETQ. The V segment lost 4 bases and the J segment 7 bases; nucleotides outside the gene matches: 10. For the CDR3, the DNA is TGCGCCAGCAGCGGGGGACAGCTAGCCCTTGAAGCTTTCTTT. It translates to CASSGGQLALEAFF.

The genes are TRBV10-3 and TRBJ2-3, with 15 nucleotides matching TRBD2. The germline V gene encodes CDR1 ENHRY and CDR2 SYGVKD. V shed 2 bases and J 4 bases; nucleotides not matched to a gene: 7. CDR3 length: 18 amino acids. For the CDR3, the DNA is TGTGCCATCAGTGAGGGACTAGCGGGGGGGCCGAGGGCAGATACGCAGTATTTT. Protein sequence: CAISEGLAGGPRADTQYF.

The rearrangement uses TRBV9 and TRBJ2-3; the D gene is possibly TRBD2 (6 bases). V was shortened by 0 bases and J by 6 bases, with 14 bases between the two germline ends. From germline, CDR1 is SGDLS and CDR2 YYNGEE. The CDR3 extends over 15 amino acids. CDR3 in DNA: TGTGCCAGCAGCGTAGGGGGGGATCTGCGGGATACGCAGTATTTT. Translating gives CASSVGGDLRDTQYF.

V gene TRBV7-9 combines with J gene TRBJ1-1; D is unclear. CDR1 and CDR2 from the germline V gene are SEHNR and FQNEAQ (reference sequence). The CDR3 covers 11 residues. Trimming pared 1 base from V and 5 bases from J, leaving 2 bases between. DNA of the CDR3: TGTGCCAGCAGCTTAGTAACTGAAGCTTTCTTT. This codes for CASSLVTEAFF.

In DNA, the CDR3 is TGTGCCAGTAGTATAGGTAGTCGGCGGGAGCAGTACTTC. It specifies CASSIGSRREQYF. The J gene is TRBJ2-7, the V gene TRBV19; no firm D call. The germline V gene encodes CDR1 LNHDA and CDR2 SQIVND (reference sequence). V gave up 1 base and J gave up 7 bases, with 11 bases separating them. This CDR3 is built from 13 residues.

The chain links TRBV7-9 to TRBJ2-1, with D perhaps matching TRBD2 (5 bases). This CDR3 is 17 amino acids long. V gave up 3 bases and J gave up 1 base, with 16 bases separating them. Germline CDR1 reads SEHNR; CDR2 reads FQNEAQ (reference sequence). CDR3 sequence reads: CASSLEERSRSYNEQFF. The DNA of the CDR3 is TGTGCCAGCAGCTTGGAGGAGAGGTCTCGGTCCTACAATGAGCAGTTCTTC.

This clone appeared a single time. This chain links TRBV4-3 with TRBJ2-1, with D unresolved. The CDR3 is 15 residues long. Germline V gives CDR1 LGHNA, CDR2 YSLEER. The V end was cut by 0 bases, the J end by 5 bases, with 11 bases between. The CDR3 spells CASSQDGLLNNEQFF. The CDR3 nucleotides are TGCGCCAGCAGCCAAGATGGGTTACTAAACAATGAGCAGTTCTTC.

The CDR3 spells CARTSAGANNEQFF. The CDR3 region has the DNA TGTGCCAGAACCTCGGCGGGGGCGAACAATGAGCAGTTCTTC. This rearrangement joins TRBV5-3 to TRBJ2-1; D perhaps matches TRBD2 (7 bases). TRBV5-3 is sorted into the ORF group, with uncertain function. There are 14 residues in the CDR3. V was shortened by 6 bases and J by 5 bases, with 15 bases between the two germline ends.

This chain links TRBV5-4 with TRBJ2-6; perhaps TRBD1 as D (6 bases). Trimming took off 2 bases at V and 2 bases at J, with 8 bases between the two ends. CDR3 length: 15 residues. Looked up from germline, CDR1 is SGHNT and CDR2 is YYREEE (reference sequence). CDR3 loop: CASSLQGAGANVLTF. CDR3 DNA: TGTGCCAGCAGCTTACAGGGTGCTGGGGCCAACGTCCTGACTTTC.

The CDR3 is CASSQELAWSNEQYF. As DNA, the CDR3 is TGTGCCAGCAGCCAAGAGTTGGCGTGGTCCAACGAGCAGTACTTC. The rearrangement joins TRBV14 to TRBJ2-7; D gene ambiguous. Trimming took off 0 bases at V and 5 bases at J, with 14 bases between the two ends. This CDR3 comprises 15 residues. CDR1 is SGHDN, CDR2 FVKESK, per germline.

This rearrangement joins TRBV10-3 to TRBJ1-4; tentative D call: TRBD1 (6 bases). The germline V and J ends were trimmed by 2 bases and 5 bases, with 12 bases remaining between them. The V gene's germline CDR1 is ENHRY and CDR2 SYGVKD. The CDR3 runs to 15 residues. The CDR3 loop is CAISERGARNEKLFF. The CDR3 coding sequence is TGTGCCATCAGTGAGAGGGGGGCTCGGAATGAAAAACTGTTTTTT.

The chain carries TRBV5-1 and TRBJ1-1; D not certain. CDR1 is SGHRS and CDR2 is YFSETQ in the germline V gene. Deletions cut 4 bases from V and 4 bases from J, with 11 bases between. CDR3 length: 13 amino acids. CDR3: CASSPDTATEAFF. The CDR3 DNA is TGCGCCAGCAGCCCCGACACAGCCACTGAAGCTTTCTTT.

A few counts support this clone. This chain joins TRBV6-1 and TRBJ1-3, with 8 bases fitting TRBD1. Losses at the gene ends were 6 bases for V and 3 bases for J; bases not matched to a gene: 4. This CDR3 region has 14 residues. The germline CDR1 and CDR2 sequences are MNHNS and SASEGT. CDR3 coding DNA: TGTGCCAGCAGGTTGGACAGGGTTGGAAACACCATATATTTT. Translation gives CASRLDRVGNTIYF.

V is TRBV2 and J is TRBJ1-1, with D uncertain. Trimming removed 7 bases from V and 5 bases from J, with 17 bases in between. CDR3 length: 14 amino acids. Germline CDR1 is SNHLY and CDR2 is FYNNEI. The CDR3 sequence is CASTEREGYTEAFF. CDR3 nucleotide sequence: TGTGCCAGCACCGAAAGGGAGGGTTATACTGAAGCTTTCTTT. Complete variable domain (other parts from reference TRBV2 and TRBJ1-1): EPEVTQTPSHQVTQMGQEVILRCVPISNHLYFYWYRQILGQKVEFLVSFYNNEISEKSEIFDDQFSVERPDGSNFTLKIRSTKLEDSAMYFCASTEREGYTEAFFGQGTRLTVV.

The CDR3 reads CASRGTKFSYNEQFF. The CDR3 region has the DNA TGTGCCAGCAGGGGGACGAAATTCTCCTACAATGAGCAGTTCTTC. The chain is built from TRBV7-9 and TRBJ2-1; TRBD1 or TRBD2 may be the D gene (5 bases each). Per the germline V gene, CDR1 is SEHNR and CDR2 is FQNEAQ (reference sequence). This CDR3 region has 15 residues. The V gene lost 6 bases and the J gene lost 0 bases, with 12 bases spanning the gap.

This sequence joins TRBV2 and TRBJ2-7; the match to TRBD1 covers 7 bases. J was trimmed by 4 bases and V by 6 bases; bases with no gene match: 9. The germline gives CDR1 SNHLY, CDR2 FYNNEI. CDR3 length equals 14 residues. CDR3: CASRSGQTRYEQYF. CDR3 in DNA: TGTGCCAGCAGATCGGGACAGACCAGGTACGAGCAGTACTTC. The full variable domain, completed using reference TRBV2 and TRBJ2-7, is EPEVTQTPSHQVTQMGQEVILRCVPISNHLYFYWYRQILGQKVEFLVSFYNNEISEKSEIFDDQFSVERPDGSNFTLKIRSTKLEDSAMYFCASRSGQTRYEQYFGPGTRLTVT.